The 10 T cell receptor beta chains below all came from one sample that was sequenced in a study of Ad26.COV2.S vaccination and SARS-CoV-2 variants. The protocol was immunoSEQ multiplex PCR, while the TCRdb copy is restricted to in-frame clones and leaves out a portion. The sample yields about 420,000 clones, around 87% seen once. Treatment described: roughly 18 received Ad26.COV2.S at low or high dose, single or two shots; about 5 received placebo; per-sample allocation not given. Sampling occurred on day 63 after the first vaccine or placebo injection. The starting material was peripheral blood, obtained in a trial of Ad26.COV2.S vaccine versus placebo. The receptors here all came from a person between 18 and 60 years old who received the Ad26.COV2.S COVID-19 vaccine or a placebo.

V gene TRBV10-3 combines with J gene TRBJ1-2, with a possible D match to TRBD1 (5 bases). CDR3 length: 15 amino acids. Germline CDR1 ENHRY, CDR2 SYGVKD. V was cut by 3 bases and J by 8 bases, with 19 bases left in between. CDR3: CAISEATGVFWGYTF. The DNA for the CDR3 is TGTGCCATCAGTGAAGCCACGGGGGTTTTTTGGGGCTACACCTTC.

Only one count was recorded for this clone. The V gene is TRBV7-3, the J gene TRBJ2-1; a possible D gene is TRBD1 (5 bases). Germline loops: CDR1 SGHTA, CDR2 FQGTGA. The CDR3 contains 15 residues. V shed 2 bases and J shed 0 bases, with 8 bases lying between them. This CDR3 is CASSLDRYSYNEQFF. The CDR3 DNA reads as TGTGCCAGCAGCTTAGACAGATACTCCTACAATGAGCAGTTCTTC.

This clone was recorded once. The chain has TRBV2 and TRBJ2-5, with a weak D call TRBD2 (5 bases). Germline V gene lookup returns CDR1 SNHLY and CDR2 FYNNEI. There are 15 residues in the CDR3. With 4 bases removed from V and 4 bases from J, the gap between germline ends came to 16 bases. CDR3: CASSVDWTVRETQYF. The CDR3 DNA sequence: TGTGCCAGCAGTGTGGACTGGACGGTCCGAGAGACCCAGTACTTC.

The rearrangement joins TRBV7-2 to TRBJ1-3; weak D call: TRBD1 (5 bases). Trimming shortened V by 2 bases and J by 9 bases, and 20 bases separated the two germline ends. This CDR3 has 16 amino acids. Germline V gene data show CDR1 as SGHTA and CDR2 as FQGNSA. Written as DNA, the CDR3 is TGTGCCAGCAGCTTAAATCAAGGCCCCCCCGGGGGCACCATATATTTT. Translation: CASSLNQGPPGGTIYF.

The gene calls are TRBV4-1 and TRBJ1-1; D is ambiguous. This CDR3 comprises 16 residues. Trimming took off 3 bases at V and 5 bases at J, with 19 bases between the two ends. Germline V CDR1 and CDR2: MGHRA, YSYEKL. Here the CDR3 reads CASSQPGIRVGTEAFF. In nucleotides, the CDR3 is TGCGCCAGCAGCCAGCCGGGGATCCGGGTGGGGACTGAAGCTTTCTTT.

This rearrangement joins TRBV5-5 to TRBJ2-2, with D possibly being TRBD1 or TRBD2 (6 bases each). Trimming stripped 4 bases from V and 0 bases from J, with 13 bases between. Per germline, CDR1 SGHKS and CDR2 YYEKEE (reference sequence). The CDR3 has 16 amino acids. CDR3 DNA sequence: TGTGCCAGCAGCCCTGAGGGGGGATCGAACACCGGGGAGCTGTTTTTT. Amino acids: CASSPEGGSNTGELFF.

The gene calls are TRBV9 and TRBJ2-1, with 7 bases aligning to TRBD2. Germline loops: CDR1 SGDLS, CDR2 YYNGEE. The CDR3 covers 15 residues. V lost 0 bases to trimming and J lost 4 bases; unmatched junction nucleotides: 4. CDR3 coding DNA: TGTGCCAGCAGCGTAGCTGGGGGGGGGTACAATGAGCAGTTCTTC. This sequence encodes CASSVAGGGYNEQFF.

This chain links TRBV29-1 with TRBJ2-1; D gene ambiguous. The V end was cut by 4 bases, the J end by 3 bases, with 10 bases between. This CDR3 contains 13 residues. The germline V gene has CDR1 SQVTM and CDR2 ANQGSEA. This CDR3 reads CSVVFPVYNEQFF. In DNA form, the CDR3 reads TGCAGCGTTGTATTTCCCGTCTACAATGAGCAGTTCTTC.

The chain uses TRBV3-1 (or the pseudogene TRBV3-2) and TRBJ2-5; D gene uncertain. V was clipped by 0 bases and J by 7 bases, with 12 bases between them. CDR1 LGHDT and CDR2 YNNKEL come from the germline V gene (reference sequence). This CDR3 has 14 residues. This CDR3 reads CASSQDLAHWTQYF. CDR3 DNA: TGTGCCAGCAGCCAAGATCTGGCCCACTGGACCCAGTACTTC.

The rearrangement uses TRBV7-9 and TRBJ2-5, with 8 nucleotides matching TRBD1. V shed 2 bases, J shed 0 bases, and the junction held 8 bases outside the gene matches. Germline V gene lookup returns CDR1 SEHNR and CDR2 FQNEAQ (reference sequence). The CDR3 is 17 residues long. The CDR3 DNA follows: TGTGCCAGCAGCTTATTTACGACAGGGGCCAACCAAGAGACCCAGTACTTC. It translates to CASSLFTTGANQETQYF.